One sample yielded the 26 T cell receptor beta chains listed below, sequenced in a study of response to subunit inactivated influenza vaccine. One entry per CDR3 protein results from TCRdb running MiXCR on the RT-PCR reads. This table holds roughly 700,000 distinct CDR3 sequences, around a sixth found once. The material sequenced was PBMCs from blood, taken 11 to 12 days after vaccination. These receptor sequences come from a man aged 45-65 years who received an inactivated influenza vaccine.

This sequence joins TRBV6-1 and TRBJ1-6, with D perhaps matching TRBD1 (6 bases). The CDR3 is 14 amino acids. V shed 10 bases and J shed 8 bases, with 18 bases lying between them. In germline, CDR1 is MNHNS, CDR2 SASEGT. The CDR3 loop is CATVQGSTDSPLHF. Written as DNA, the CDR3 is TGTGCCACTGTACAGGGCTCGACGGATTCACCCCTCCACTTT.

This clonotype was counted between two and nine times. The J gene is TRBJ1-1, the V gene TRBV7-2; 9 bases are shared with TRBD1. Trimming took 4 bases from V and 0 from J; bases not matched to a gene: 3. The germline V gene has CDR1 SGHTA and CDR2 FQGNSA. The CDR3 is 15 residues long. The chain's CDR3 is CASSSGTGLNTEAFF. Written as DNA, the CDR3 is TGTGCCAGCAGCTCCGGGACAGGGCTGAACACTGAAGCTTTCTTT. Full variable domain (rest looked up from reference TRBV7-2 and TRBJ1-1): GAGVSQSPSNKVTEKGKDVELRCDPISGHTALYWYRQSLGQGLEFLIYFQGNSAPDKSGLPSDRFSAERTGGSVSTLTIQRTQQEDSAVYLCASSSGTGLNTEAFFGQGTRLTVV.

This clonotype was observed a handful of times. The V gene is TRBV5-1, the J gene TRBJ2-7, with D tentatively TRBD1 (5 bases). Germline V lookup: CDR1 SGHRS, CDR2 YFSETQ. The CDR3 runs to 15 residues. The V end was cut by 0 bases, the J end by 2 bases, with 12 bases between. The CDR3 nucleotides read TGCGCCAGCAGCTTGGCGGCAGGGCGTACCTACGAGCAGTACTTC. This sequence encodes CASSLAAGRTYEQYF.

This clonotype was observed a handful of times. CDR3 protein: CASSLEGYANTEAFF. The CDR3 region has the DNA TGTGCCAGCAGCTTAGAAGGGTATGCGAACACTGAAGCTTTCTTT. The chain recombines TRBV11-2 with TRBJ1-1, with unresolved D. CDR1 is SGHAT and CDR2 is FQNNGV in the germline V gene. V was cut by 0 bases and J by 1 base, with 9 bases left in between. The CDR3 contains 15 residues.

The chain recombines TRBV29-1 with TRBJ2-5, with D unresolved. Germline V CDR1 and CDR2: SQVTM, ANQGSEA. Trimming shortened V by 0 bases and J by 1 base, and 12 bases separated the two germline ends. The CDR3 covers 15 residues. The CDR3 loop is CSVEDLQGLQETQYF. CDR3 coding DNA: TGCAGCGTTGAAGATCTGCAAGGGCTCCAAGAGACCCAGTACTTC.

In this sample, this clonotype turned up a few times. The gene calls are TRBV4-3 and TRBJ1-1, with unresolved D. The CDR3 totals 15 residues. CDR1 and CDR2 (germline): LGHNA, YSLEER. V lost 1 base to trimming and J lost 1 base, with 10 bases between them. The CDR3 sequence is CASSQAPTGNTEAFF. For the CDR3, the DNA is TGCGCCAGCAGCCAAGCCCCGACGGGGAACACTGAAGCTTTCTTT.

This clonotype appeared once. The chain employs TRBV20-1 and TRBJ1-5; no definite D call. From germline, CDR1 is DFQATT and CDR2 SNEGSKA (reference sequence). V lost 3 bases and J lost 2, with 11 bases in between. There are 14 residues in the CDR3. The CDR3 reads CSASPGMRNQPQHF. CDR3 sequence (DNA): TGCAGTGCTAGTCCCGGTATGCGCAATCAGCCCCAGCATTTT.

V usage is TRBV28 and J usage is TRBJ2-3, with 8 nucleotides matching TRBD1. The CDR3 spans 13 residues. Trimming took 5 bases from V and 6 from J; bases not matched to a gene: 4. Germline loops: CDR1 MDHEN, CDR2 SYDVKM. CDR3 amino acids: CASSQRQGDTQYF. DNA for the CDR3: TGTGCCAGCAGTCAAAGACAGGGGGATACGCAGTATTTT.

The rearrangement uses TRBV19 and TRBJ2-5; D call uncertain. V was trimmed by 9 bases and J by 5 bases, leaving 10 bases between them. This CDR3 has 11 residues. Germline V gives CDR1 LNHDA, CDR2 SQIVND (reference sequence). The CDR3 protein is CASGPRETQYF. The CDR3 nucleotides are TGTGCCAGCGGACCCCGGGAGACCCAGTACTTC.

V and J are TRBV7-6 and TRBJ2-5, with D perhaps matching TRBD1 or TRBD2 (5 bases each). The length of the CDR3 is 16 residues. The germline gives CDR1 SGHVS, CDR2 FNYEAQ. V lost 1 base, J lost 4 bases, and 16 bases lay in between. CDR3 sequence reads: CASSLGSAGPTETQYF. CDR3 DNA sequence: TGTGCCAGCAGCTTAGGTAGCGCAGGGCCGACAGAGACCCAGTACTTC.

This sequence joins TRBV5-1 and TRBJ2-1; a weak D match, TRBD2 (6 bases). Germline CDR1 SGHRS, CDR2 YFSETQ. The CDR3 loop spans 16 amino acids. The V end was cut by 3 bases, the J end by 3 bases, with 16 bases between. CDR3 sequence (DNA): TGCGCCAGCAGCTCCGGGGGTGTAGGGGTCTACAATGAGCAGTTCTTC. It specifies CASSSGGVGVYNEQFF. The full variable domain, with the rest looked up from reference TRBV5-1 and TRBJ2-1, is KAGVTQTPRYLIKTRGQQVTLSCSPISGHRSVSWYQQTPGQGLQFLFEYFSETQRNKGNFPGRFSGRQFSNSRSEMNVSTLELGDSALYLCASSSGGVGVYNEQFFGPGTRLTVL.

This clonotype was counted a few times. V is TRBV18 and J is TRBJ2-7, with a tentative D call TRBD2 (6 bases). The ends were cut back, 3 bases at V and 3 bases at J, with 21 bases in the middle. CDR3 length equals 17 residues. The V gene's germline CDR1 is KGHSH and CDR2 LQKENI. For the CDR3, the DNA is TGTGCCAGCTCACCTCAATCGTTAGGCGGGGTGTACTACGAGCAGTACTTC. Translation gives CASSPQSLGGVYYEQYF.

In its sample, this clonotype was seen a few times. The rearrangement uses TRBV27 and TRBJ2-7; either TRBD1 or TRBD2 may supply D (6 bases each). CDR3 length: 15 amino acids. The germline V and J ends were trimmed by 7 bases and 1 base, with 17 bases remaining between them. CDR1 and CDR2 (germline): MNHEY, SMNVEV (reference sequence). CDR3 bases: TGTGCCAGCAAAACCGGGGGCGGGATTTCCTACGAGCAGTACTTC. Its translation is CASKTGGGISYEQYF.

This clonotype was detected only a few times. The V and J genes are TRBV27 and TRBJ2-2; perhaps TRBD1 as D (6 bases). This CDR3 contains 14 residues. CDR1 is MNHEY, CDR2 SMNVEV, per germline (reference sequence). Trimming removed 6 bases at V and 1 base at J, with 9 bases between. CDR3 amino acids: CASRKTGNTGELFF. The DNA for the CDR3 is TGTGCCAGCAGGAAGACAGGGAACACCGGGGAGCTGTTTTTT.

This clonotype was picked up a small number of times. This rearrangement joins TRBV7-8 to TRBJ2-1; 11 bases align to TRBD2. The CDR3 has 16 residues. Trimming removed 4 bases from V and 5 bases from J; junction bases left unmatched: 7. Germline V CDR1 and CDR2: SGHVS, FQNEAQ. The CDR3 DNA reads TGTGCCAGCAGCTCCCAACTAGCGGGGGCCAACAATGAGCAGTTCTTC. This encodes CASSSQLAGANNEQFF.

The sample holds a few counts of this clonotype. V gene TRBV19 combines with J gene TRBJ2-5; D remains unclear. V was cut by 5 bases and J by 2 bases, with 15 bases left in between. The V gene's germline CDR1 is LNHDA and CDR2 SQIVND (reference sequence). The CDR3 spans 15 residues. The CDR3 reads CASSPPHAPQETQYF. The CDR3 DNA sequence: TGTGCCAGTAGTCCTCCCCACGCCCCTCAAGAGACCCAGTACTTC.

This clonotype was found many times. This chain connects TRBV11-2 to TRBJ2-4, with 12 positions matching TRBD2. The CDR3 runs to 19 residues. J was trimmed by 0 bases and V by 0 bases; bases with no gene match: 6. Germline loops: CDR1 SGHAT, CDR2 FQNNGV. The DNA of the CDR3 is TGTGCCAGCAGCTTAGATTCAGGACTAGCGGGACTAGCCAAAAACATTCAGTACTTC. Translated, it gives CASSLDSGLAGLAKNIQYF.

A few counts support this clonotype. This CDR3 reads CAWSAVRREPIDEQFF. CDR3 bases: TGTGCCTGGAGTGCGGTAAGGCGGGAGCCGATAGATGAGCAGTTCTTC. The V and J genes are TRBV30 and TRBJ2-1; 7 bases are a match to TRBD2. The CDR3 extends over 16 amino acids. J gave up 8 bases and V 1 base, and 14 bases lay outside the gene matches. Germline V CDR1 and CDR2: GTSNPN, SVGIG (reference sequence).

The J gene is TRBJ2-7, the V gene TRBV6-1, with 11 bases matching TRBD2. With 4 bases clipped from V and 4 bases from J, the junction kept 3 bases outside the gene matches. Germline CDR1 MNHNS, CDR2 SASEGT. CDR3 size: 14 residues. The CDR3 here is CASSGLAGIYEQYF. Written as DNA, the CDR3 is TGTGCCAGCAGTGGACTAGCGGGGATTTACGAGCAGTACTTC.

In this sample, this clonotype turned up a few times. The J gene is TRBJ1-2, the V gene TRBV4-1; 9 bases agree with TRBD1. After removal of 3 bases from V and 5 bases from J, the junction contained 7 bases not matched to a gene. In germline, CDR1 is MGHRA, CDR2 YSYEKL. The length of the CDR3 is 15 residues. The DNA for the CDR3 is TGCGCCAGCAGCCAGACTACAGGGGGCAAGTATGGCTACACCTTC. The encoded protein is CASSQTTGGKYGYTF.

The V call is TRBV5-1, the J call TRBJ2-1; TRBD2 matches 16 bases. The ends lost 4 bases at V and 5 bases at J; junction bases unmatched: 3. CDR1 and CDR2 from the germline V gene are SGHRS and YFSETQ. This CDR3 has 16 amino acids. The CDR3 bases are TGCGCCAGCAGCCTAGGGACTAGCGGGAGGGACAATGAGCAGTTCTTC. Its translation is CASSLGTSGRDNEQFF.

CDR3 sequence: CASSRRTGYEQYF. Written as DNA, the CDR3 is TGTGCCAGCAGCCGGAGGACGGGATACGAGCAGTACTTC. The genes are TRBV3-1 and TRBJ2-7; weak D call: TRBD2 (5 bases). The CDR3 contains 13 residues. CDR1 and CDR2 from the germline V gene are LGHDT and YNNKEL (reference sequence). V was shortened by 4 bases and J by 4 bases, with 11 bases between the two germline ends.

This clonotype was counted ten times or more. This chain connects TRBV4-3 to TRBJ2-7; tentatively, D is TRBD1 (5 bases). The CDR3 loop spans 14 amino acids. Germline-derived CDR1 and CDR2 are LGHNA and YSLEER. The germline V and J ends were trimmed by 3 bases and 5 bases, with 14 bases remaining between them. The CDR3 bases are TGCGCCAGCAGCCAGACTTCCAGGGTCCACGAGCAGTACTTC. Translation gives CASSQTSRVHEQYF.

This clonotype was seen more than once but under ten times. The V gene is TRBV12-3 or TRBV12-4, the J gene TRBJ2-1, with D maybe TRBD1 (5 bases). The CDR3 totals 14 residues. V dropped 5 bases and J dropped 1 base, with 9 bases sitting between them. CDR3 region: CASSTTVSYNEQFF. The CDR3 nucleotides are TGTGCCAGCAGTACGACAGTTTCCTACAATGAGCAGTTCTTC.

The chain links TRBV3-1 to TRBJ2-7; a weak D match, TRBD2 (5 bases). Deletions cut 1 base from V and 5 bases from J, with 18 bases between. Germline CDR1 LGHDT, CDR2 YNNKEL (reference sequence). This CDR3 has 16 amino acids. The CDR3 bases are TGTGCCAGCAGCCAAGGTCTCTCGAGGGTCCTTGACGAGCAGTACTTC. It yields the protein CASSQGLSRVLDEQYF.

This clonotype was counted between two and nine times. This chain connects TRBV20-1 to TRBJ1-4, with unresolved D. V lost 5 bases and J lost 8, with 9 bases in between. The CDR3 contains 11 residues. The germline CDR1 and CDR2 sequences are DFQATT and SNEGSKA (reference sequence). The CDR3 region is CSAEFWEKLFF. For the CDR3, the DNA is TGCAGTGCTGAATTTTGGGAAAAACTGTTTTTT.